This T cell receptor beta chain was retrieved from a study of T cell responses to AZD1222 COVID-19 vaccine. Trimming pared 4 bases from V and 2 bases from J, leaving 8 bases between. In germline, CDR1 is SNHLY, CDR2 FYNNEI. This CDR3 region has 13 residues. Profiled with immunoSEQ multiplex PCR; TCRdb holds only in-frame clones, not every one. The repertoire holds about 110,000 clones, with 75% to 90% as singletons. The specimen comprised peripheral blood, sampled on day 0 of AZD1222 vaccination. V usage is TRBV2 and J usage is TRBJ1-1; no definite D call. This clonotype was sampled from an adult in good health. The CDR3 is CASSVSVNTEAFF. The DNA for the CDR3 is TGTGCCAGCAGTGTTAGTGTAAACACTGAAGCTTTCTTT.